These 9 T cell receptor beta chains share one sample of origin, sequenced in a study of neoadjuvant anti-PD-1 for oral cavity cancer. Time point defined: after neoadjuvant nivolumab, at surgical resection. Data came from immunoSEQ multiplex PCR; TCRdb stores just in-frame clones and leaves some out. The data hold more than 11,000 clones, with 55% to 75% observed a single time. The starting material was PBMCs, obtained after nivolumab (anti-PD-1) treatment. These receptors originate from a person between 40 and 85 years old with oral cavity squamous cell carcinoma.

This sequence joins TRBV6-6 and TRBJ2-2; D unclear. V lost 6 bases to trimming and J lost 5 bases, with 7 bases between them. Germline V gives CDR1 MNHNY, CDR2 SVGAGI (reference sequence). The CDR3 length is 12 residues. The CDR3 coding sequence is TGTGCCAGCAGGAGCCGGACCGGGGAGCTGTTTTTT. Translating it yields CASRSRTGELFF.

CDR3 amino acids: CASSLEWGTDTQYF. The CDR3, as DNA: TGCGCCAGCAGTCTCGAATGGGGAACAGATACGCAGTATTTT. J is TRBJ2-3 and V is TRBV5-1; no firm D call. The V end lost 5 bases, the J end lost 3 bases, and 13 bases lay between the germline ends. Germline V gene data show CDR1 as SGHRS and CDR2 as YFSETQ. The length of the CDR3 is 14 residues.

The genes are TRBV28 and TRBJ2-1; D is perhaps TRBD2 (5 bases). Trimming cost V 3 bases and J 4 bases, with 16 bases left between them. The CDR3 is 16 residues long. Per germline, CDR1 MDHEN and CDR2 SYDVKM. Here the CDR3 DNA reads TGTGCCAGCAGTTTCGAACTAACCCCGGGGTACAATGAGCAGTTCTTC. Residues: CASSFELTPGYNEQFF.

The gene calls are TRBV25-1 and TRBJ2-5; D ambiguous. The CDR3 has 15 residues. V gave up 2 bases and J gave up 1 base, with 11 bases separating them. Per the germline V gene, CDR1 is MGHDK and CDR2 is SYGVNS. CDR3 residues: CASSEGVGIQETQYF. Here the CDR3 DNA reads TGTGCCAGCAGTGAAGGGGTAGGGATCCAAGAGACCCAGTACTTC.

The sample holds one count of this clone. The rearrangement links TRBV11-2 to TRBJ2-7; D is uncertain. V lost 3 bases and J 1 base, leaving 4 bases between the germline ends. The CDR3 covers 12 residues. The germline CDR1 and CDR2 sequences are SGHAT and FQNNGV. The CDR3 DNA sequence: TGTGCCAGCAGCTTGGGGTCCTACGAGCAGTACTTC. Protein: CASSLGSYEQYF.

This clone was seen only a few times. The CDR3 sequence: CASSIRERRETQYF. The DNA of the CDR3 is TGTGCCAGTAGTATACGGGAGAGGCGAGAGACCCAGTACTTC. This sequence joins TRBV19 and TRBJ2-5, with a tentative D call TRBD2 (6 bases). Trimming pared 2 bases from V and 4 bases from J, leaving 11 bases between. The length of the CDR3 is 14 residues. Germline V gene lookup returns CDR1 LNHDA and CDR2 SQIVND (reference sequence).

This sequence joins TRBV2 and TRBJ1-1; 8 bases map to TRBD1. Germline assignment: CDR1 SNHLY and CDR2 FYNNEI. V dropped 8 bases and J dropped 10; count of bases not matched to a gene: 12. The CDR3 has 13 amino acids. The DNA of the CDR3 is TGTGCCAGCGTGGGACAGGCGGTGTACGGAGCTTTCTTT. It translates to CASVGQAVYGAFF. The full variable domain, with the rest looked up from reference TRBV2 and TRBJ1-1, is EPEVTQTPSHQVTQMGQEVILRCVPISNHLYFYWYRQILGQKVEFLVSFYNNEISEKSEIFDDQFSVERPDGSNFTLKIRSTKLEDSAMYFCASVGQAVYGAFFGQGTRLTVV.

The rearrangement joins TRBV2 to TRBJ1-3; the match to TRBD1 covers 9 bases. After removal of 6 bases from V and 4 bases from J, the junction contained 4 bases not matched to a gene. The CDR3 contains 14 residues. From germline, CDR1 is SNHLY and CDR2 FYNNEI. The CDR3: CASSAGTGGNTIYF. In DNA form, the CDR3 reads TGTGCCAGCAGCGCCGGGACAGGGGGAAACACCATATATTTT.

The chain joins TRBV30 to TRBJ2-3, with TRBD1 as a possible D gene (5 bases). The germline gives CDR1 GTSNPN, CDR2 SVGIG (reference sequence). This CDR3 is built from 14 residues. V lost 0 bases and J 1 base, leaving 8 bases between the germline ends. This CDR3 reads CAWSVQGGTDTQYF. The CDR3 DNA is TGTGCCTGGAGTGTACAAGGGGGCACAGATACGCAGTATTTT.